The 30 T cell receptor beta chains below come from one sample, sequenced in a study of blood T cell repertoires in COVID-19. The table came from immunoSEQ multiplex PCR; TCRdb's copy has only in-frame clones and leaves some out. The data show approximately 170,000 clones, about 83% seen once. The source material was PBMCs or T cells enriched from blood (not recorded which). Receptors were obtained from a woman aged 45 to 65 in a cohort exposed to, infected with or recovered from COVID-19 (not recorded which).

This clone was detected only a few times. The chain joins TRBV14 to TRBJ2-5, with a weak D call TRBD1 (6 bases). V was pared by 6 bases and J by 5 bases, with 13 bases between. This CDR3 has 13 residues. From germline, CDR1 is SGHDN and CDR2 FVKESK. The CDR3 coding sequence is TGTGCCAGCAGAAAAGGGGGTGACGAGACCCAGTACTTC. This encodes CASRKGGDETQYF.

This CDR3 is CASSLDTRMNTEAFF. The CDR3 DNA follows: TGTGCCAGCAGTTTAGACACGCGAATGAACACTGAAGCTTTCTTT. The chain has TRBV27 and TRBJ1-1; D gene ambiguous. Germline V lookup: CDR1 MNHEY, CDR2 SMNVEV (reference sequence). Trimming shortened V by 2 bases and J by 0 bases, and 10 bases separated the two germline ends. The length of the CDR3 is 15 residues.

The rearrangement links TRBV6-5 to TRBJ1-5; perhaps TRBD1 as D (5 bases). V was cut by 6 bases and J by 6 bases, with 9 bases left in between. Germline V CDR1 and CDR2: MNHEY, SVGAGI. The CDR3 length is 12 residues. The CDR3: CASRKGVQPQHF. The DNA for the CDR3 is TGTGCCAGCAGGAAAGGGGTTCAGCCCCAGCATTTT.

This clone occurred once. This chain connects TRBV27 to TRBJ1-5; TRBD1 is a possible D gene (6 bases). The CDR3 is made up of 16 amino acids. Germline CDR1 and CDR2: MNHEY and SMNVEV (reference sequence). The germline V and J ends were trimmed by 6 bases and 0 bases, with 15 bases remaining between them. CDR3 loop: CASSPTSRGSNQPQHF. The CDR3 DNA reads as TGTGCCAGCAGCCCCACGAGCAGGGGTAGCAATCAGCCCCAGCATTTT.

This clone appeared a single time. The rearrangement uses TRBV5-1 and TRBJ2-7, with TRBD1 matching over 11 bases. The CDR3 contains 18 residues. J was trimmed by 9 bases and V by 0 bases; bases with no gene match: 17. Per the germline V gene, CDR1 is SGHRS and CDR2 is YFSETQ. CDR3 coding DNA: TGCGCCAGCAGCTTGGGGACAGGGGGCTCAATCGCTGTACGAGGGCAGTACTTC. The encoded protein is CASSLGTGGSIAVRGQYF.

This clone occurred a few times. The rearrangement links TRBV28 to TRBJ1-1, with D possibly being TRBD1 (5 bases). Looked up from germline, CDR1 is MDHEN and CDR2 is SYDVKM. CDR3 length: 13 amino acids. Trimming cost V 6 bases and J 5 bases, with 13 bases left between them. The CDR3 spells CASRGQLETEAFF. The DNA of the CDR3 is TGTGCCAGCAGGGGGCAATTAGAGACTGAAGCTTTCTTT.

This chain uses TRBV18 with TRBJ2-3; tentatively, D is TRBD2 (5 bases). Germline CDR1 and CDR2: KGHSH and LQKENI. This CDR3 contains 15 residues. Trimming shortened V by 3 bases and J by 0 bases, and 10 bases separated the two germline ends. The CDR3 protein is CASSPTGLSTDTQYF. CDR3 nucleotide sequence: TGTGCCAGCTCACCCACGGGGTTAAGCACAGATACGCAGTATTTT.

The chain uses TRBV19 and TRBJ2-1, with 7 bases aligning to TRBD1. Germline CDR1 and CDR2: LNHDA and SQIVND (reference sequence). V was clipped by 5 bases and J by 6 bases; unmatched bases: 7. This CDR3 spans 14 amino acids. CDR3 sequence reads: CASSPQDRSNEQFF. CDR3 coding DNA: TGTGCCAGTAGTCCGCAGGACAGGTCCAATGAGCAGTTCTTC. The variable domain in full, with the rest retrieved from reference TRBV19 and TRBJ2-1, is DGGITQSPKYLFRKEGQNVTLSCEQNLNHDAMYWYRQDPGQGLRLIYYSQIVNDFQKGDIAEGYSVSREKKESFPLTVTSAQKNPTAFYLCASSPQDRSNEQFFGPGTRLTVL.

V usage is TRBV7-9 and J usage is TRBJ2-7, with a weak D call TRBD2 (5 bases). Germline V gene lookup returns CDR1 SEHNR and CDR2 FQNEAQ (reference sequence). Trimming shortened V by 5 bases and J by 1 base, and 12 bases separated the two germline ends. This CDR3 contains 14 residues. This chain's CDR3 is CASSPRTGSYEQYF. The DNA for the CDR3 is TGTGCCAGCAGCCCACGGACTGGGTCCTACGAGCAGTACTTC.

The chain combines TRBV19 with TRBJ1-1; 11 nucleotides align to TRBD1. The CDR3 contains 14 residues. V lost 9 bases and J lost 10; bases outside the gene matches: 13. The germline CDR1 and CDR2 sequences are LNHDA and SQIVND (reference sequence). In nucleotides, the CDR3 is TGTGCCAGCCTAAGGACAGGGGGCGCGGGGGGAGCTTTCTTT. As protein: CASLRTGGAGGAFF.

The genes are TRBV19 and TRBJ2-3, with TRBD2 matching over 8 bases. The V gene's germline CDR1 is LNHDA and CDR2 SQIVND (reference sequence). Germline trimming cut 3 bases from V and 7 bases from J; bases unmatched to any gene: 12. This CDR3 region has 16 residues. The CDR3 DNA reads TGTGCCAGTAGTATGGTCCGAGCGGGAGATTCTTATACGCAGTATTTT. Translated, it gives CASSMVRAGDSYTQYF.

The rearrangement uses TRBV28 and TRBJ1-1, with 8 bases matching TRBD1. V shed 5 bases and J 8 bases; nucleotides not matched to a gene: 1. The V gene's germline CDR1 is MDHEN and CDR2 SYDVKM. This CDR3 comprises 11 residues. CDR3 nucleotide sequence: TGTGCCAGCAGTGGGGACAGGGAAGCTTTCTTT. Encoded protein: CASSGDREAFF.

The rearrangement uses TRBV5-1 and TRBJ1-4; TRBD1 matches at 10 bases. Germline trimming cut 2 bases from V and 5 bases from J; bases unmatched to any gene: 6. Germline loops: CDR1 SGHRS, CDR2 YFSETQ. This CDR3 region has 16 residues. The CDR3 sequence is CASSFQPGQGNEKLFF. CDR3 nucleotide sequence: TGCGCCAGCAGCTTTCAACCGGGACAGGGGAATGAAAAACTGTTTTTT.

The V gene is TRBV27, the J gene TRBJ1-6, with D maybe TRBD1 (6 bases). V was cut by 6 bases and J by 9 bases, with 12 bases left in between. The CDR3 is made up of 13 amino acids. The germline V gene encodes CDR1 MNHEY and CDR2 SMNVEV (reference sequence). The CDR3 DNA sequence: TGTGCCAGCAGAGCCGCGGGGGCTTCACCCCTCCACTTT. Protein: CASRAAGASPLHF.

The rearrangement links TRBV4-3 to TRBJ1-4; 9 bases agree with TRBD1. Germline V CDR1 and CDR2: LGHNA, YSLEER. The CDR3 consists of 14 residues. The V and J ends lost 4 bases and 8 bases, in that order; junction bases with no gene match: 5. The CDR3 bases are TGCGCCAGCAGCCCAGGACAGGGGTGGGAAAAACTGTTTTTT. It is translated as CASSPGQGWEKLFF.

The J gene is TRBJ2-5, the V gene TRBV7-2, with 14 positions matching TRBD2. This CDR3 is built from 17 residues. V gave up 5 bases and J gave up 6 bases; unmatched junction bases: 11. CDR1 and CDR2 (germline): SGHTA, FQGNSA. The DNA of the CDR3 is TGTGCCAGCAGCACTCCGGGACTAGCGGGAGTGGGAAAGACCCAGTACTTC. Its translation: CASSTPGLAGVGKTQYF.

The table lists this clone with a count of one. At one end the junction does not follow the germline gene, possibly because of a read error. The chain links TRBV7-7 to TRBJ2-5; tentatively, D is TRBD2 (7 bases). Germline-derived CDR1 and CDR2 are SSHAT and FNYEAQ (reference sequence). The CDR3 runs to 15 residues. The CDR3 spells CASSLAGRGGETQYF. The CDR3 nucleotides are TGTGCTAGCAGCTTAGCGGGCAGGGGCGGTGAGACCCAGTACTTC.

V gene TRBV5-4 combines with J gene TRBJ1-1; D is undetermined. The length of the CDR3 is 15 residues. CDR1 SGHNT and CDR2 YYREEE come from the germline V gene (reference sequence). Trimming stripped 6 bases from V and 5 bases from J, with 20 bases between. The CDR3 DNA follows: TGTGCCAGCACCCCTAGGTCCTCTAGTGATACTGAAGCTTTCTTT. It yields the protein CASTPRSSSDTEAFF.

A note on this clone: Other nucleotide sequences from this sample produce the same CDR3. Here the CDR3 reads CASSVVAGPNTGELFF. Written as DNA, the CDR3 is TGTGCCAGCAGCGTAGTAGCGGGTCCGAACACCGGGGAGCTGTTTTTT. This sequence joins TRBV9 and TRBJ2-2; 7 bases are shared with TRBD2. This CDR3 is built from 16 residues. V was pared by 0 bases and J by 0 bases, with 2 bases of the junction left unmatched. Germline V gene lookup returns CDR1 SGDLS and CDR2 YYNGEE.

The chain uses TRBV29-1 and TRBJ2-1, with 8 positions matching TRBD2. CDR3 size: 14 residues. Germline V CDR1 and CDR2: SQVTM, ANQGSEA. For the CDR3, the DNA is TGCACCGTGTGGGGGCTAGCGGGTTACAATGAGCAGTTCTTC. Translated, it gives CTVWGLAGYNEQFF.

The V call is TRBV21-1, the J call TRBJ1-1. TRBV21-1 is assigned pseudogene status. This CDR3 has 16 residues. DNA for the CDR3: TGTGCCAGCCTGGGGGGGGCGGGGCCGAAGAACACTGAAGCTTTCTTT. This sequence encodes CASLGGAGPKNTEAFF.

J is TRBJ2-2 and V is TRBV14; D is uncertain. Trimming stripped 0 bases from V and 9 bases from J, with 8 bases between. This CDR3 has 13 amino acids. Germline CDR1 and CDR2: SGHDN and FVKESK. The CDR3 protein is CASSQDYSWELFF. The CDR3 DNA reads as TGTGCCAGCAGCCAAGATTACAGCTGGGAGCTGTTTTTT. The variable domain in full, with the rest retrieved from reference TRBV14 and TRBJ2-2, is EAGVTQFPSHSVIEKGQTVTLRCDPISGHDNLYWYRRVMGKEIKFLLHFVKESKQDESGMPNNRFLAERTGGTYSTLKVQPAELEDSGVYFCASSQDYSWELFFGEGSRLTVL.

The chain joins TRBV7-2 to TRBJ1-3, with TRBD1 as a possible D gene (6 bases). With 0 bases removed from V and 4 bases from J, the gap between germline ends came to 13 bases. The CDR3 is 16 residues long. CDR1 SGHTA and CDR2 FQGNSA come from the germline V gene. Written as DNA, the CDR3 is TGTGCCAGCAGCTTAGCCACAGGGAGAGGAGGAAACACCATATATTTT. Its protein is CASSLATGRGGNTIYF. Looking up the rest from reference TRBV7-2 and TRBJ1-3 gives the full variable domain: GAGVSQSPSNKVTEKGKDVELRCDPISGHTALYWYRQSLGQGLEFLIYFQGNSAPDKSGLPSDRFSAERTGGSVSTLTIQRTQQEDSAVYLCASSLATGRGGNTIYFGEGSWLTVV.

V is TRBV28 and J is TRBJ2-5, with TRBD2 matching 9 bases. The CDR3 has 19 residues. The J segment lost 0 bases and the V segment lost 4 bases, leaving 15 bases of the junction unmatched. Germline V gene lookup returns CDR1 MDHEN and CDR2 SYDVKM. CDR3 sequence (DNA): TGTGCCAGCAGTTCAACATGGGGCCTTAGCGGGGGATACCAAGAGACCCAGTACTTC. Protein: CASSSTWGLSGGYQETQYF.

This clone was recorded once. CDR3: CASSIAGGLGRGEQFF. In nucleotides, the CDR3 is TGTGCCAGCAGCATAGCGGGAGGATTAGGGCGTGGTGAGCAGTTCTTC. The chain joins TRBV14 to TRBJ2-1; 10 bases align to TRBD2. CDR3 size: 16 residues. Germline V gives CDR1 SGHDN, CDR2 FVKESK. V was pared by 5 bases and J by 9 bases, with 13 bases of the junction left unmatched. Full variable domain (outside the CDR3, taken from reference TRBV14 and TRBJ2-1): EAGVTQFPSHSVIEKGQTVTLRCDPISGHDNLYWYRRVMGKEIKFLLHFVKESKQDESGMPNNRFLAERTGGTYSTLKVQPAELEDSGVYFCASSIAGGLGRGEQFFGPGTRLTVL.

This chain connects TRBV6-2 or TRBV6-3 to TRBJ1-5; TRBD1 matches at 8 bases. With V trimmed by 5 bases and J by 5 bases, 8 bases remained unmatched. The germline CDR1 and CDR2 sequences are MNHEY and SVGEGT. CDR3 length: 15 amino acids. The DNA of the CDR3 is TGTGCCAGCAGTACCTTCGACAGGGGTGATCAGCCCCAGCATTTT. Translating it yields CASSTFDRGDQPQHF.

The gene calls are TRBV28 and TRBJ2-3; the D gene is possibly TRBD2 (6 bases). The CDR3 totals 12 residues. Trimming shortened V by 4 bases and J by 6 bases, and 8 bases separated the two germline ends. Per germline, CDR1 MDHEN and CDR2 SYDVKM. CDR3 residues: CASSSSDDTQYF. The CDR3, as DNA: TGTGCCAGCAGTTCTAGCGACGATACGCAGTATTTT.

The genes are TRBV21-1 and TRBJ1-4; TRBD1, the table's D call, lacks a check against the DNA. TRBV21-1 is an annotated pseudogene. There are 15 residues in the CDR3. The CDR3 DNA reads TGTGCCAGCATCAATCCGGGACAGGGGTGTGAAAAACTGTTTTTT. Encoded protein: CASINPGQGCEKLFF.

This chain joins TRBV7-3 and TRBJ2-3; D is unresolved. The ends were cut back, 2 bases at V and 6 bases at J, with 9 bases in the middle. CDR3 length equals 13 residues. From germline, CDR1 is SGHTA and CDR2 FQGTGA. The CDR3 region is CASSLQVLDTQYF. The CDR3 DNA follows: TGTGCCAGCAGCTTACAAGTACTGGATACGCAGTATTTT.

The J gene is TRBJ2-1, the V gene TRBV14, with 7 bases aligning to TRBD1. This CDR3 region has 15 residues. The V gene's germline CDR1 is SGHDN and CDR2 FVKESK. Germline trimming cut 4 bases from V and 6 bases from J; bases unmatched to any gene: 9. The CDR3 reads CASSLRDRALNEQFF. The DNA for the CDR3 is TGTGCCAGCAGCCTCCGAGACAGGGCCCTCAATGAGCAGTTCTTC.